These 21 T cell receptor beta chains were sequenced from one sample in a study of shared clonotypes between healthy human individuals. Profiled with immunoSEQ multiplex PCR; TCRdb holds only in-frame clones, not every one. The sample has roughly 2.6 million clones; about 92% are singletons. The sequenced material came from naive CD4+ T cells sorted from blood. The subset here: CD45RA+ positively selected. The source of these receptors is a man aged 18 to 35 in good health.

On this clone itself: A read error may produce the germline difference seen at one junction end. The chain couples TRBV7-2 to TRBJ2-3; TRBD2 might be the D (6 bases). This CDR3 region has 14 residues. In germline, CDR1 is SGHTA, CDR2 FQGNSA. The CDR3 region has the DNA TGTGCCAGCAGCATAGCGGCTAGCACAGATACGCAGTATTTT. It encodes CASSIAASTDTQYF.

This clone is a singleton in its sample. This chain links TRBV2 with TRBJ2-3; D is unclear. Germline lookup yields CDR1 SNHLY and CDR2 FYNNEI. Between the trimmed V and J ends, which lost 4 bases and 6 bases, there was a span of 8 bases. The CDR3 consists of 12 residues. CDR3 loop: CASSGPWDTQYF. CDR3 bases: TGTGCCAGCAGTGGGCCCTGGGATACGCAGTATTTT.

The genes are TRBV6-5 and TRBJ1-6, with 7 bases identical to TRBD1. Germline V gives CDR1 MNHEY, CDR2 SVGAGI. The V gene end was trimmed by 5 bases and the J gene end by 6 bases; junction bases not matched to a gene: 4. The CDR3 sequence is 14 residues long. The CDR3 region has the DNA TGTGCCAGCAGTCCCCGGGACAGTAATTCACCCCTCCACTTT. Residues: CASSPRDSNSPLHF.

This clone was found once. V gene TRBV6-1 combines with J gene TRBJ2-7; D might be TRBD1 or TRBD2, each matching 5 bases. Trimming shortened V by 6 bases and J by 2 bases, and 17 bases separated the two germline ends. This CDR3 is built from 15 residues. Germline V CDR1 and CDR2: MNHNS, SASEGT. The CDR3 DNA reads as TGTGCCAGCAGCCATACCGGGACGCCCGCCTACGAGCAGTACTTC. Translating it yields CASSHTGTPAYEQYF.

The J gene is TRBJ2-7, the V gene TRBV10-1, with 8 bases that match TRBD2. The V segment lost 5 bases and the J segment 1 base; nucleotides outside the gene matches: 7. Germline-derived CDR1 and CDR2 are WNHNN and SYGVQD (reference sequence). The CDR3 extends over 15 amino acids. The CDR3 loop is CASSPKLAGSYEQYF. The CDR3 DNA follows: TGCGCCAGCAGTCCAAAATTAGCGGGATCCTACGAGCAGTACTTC.

This clone was counted only a few times. V and J are TRBV18 and TRBJ1-6, with 9 nucleotides matching TRBD1. J was trimmed by 13 bases and V by 3 bases; bases with no gene match: 7. The CDR3 loop spans 14 amino acids. Germline V gives CDR1 KGHSH, CDR2 LQKENI. In DNA form, the CDR3 reads TGTGCCAGCTCACCCCGGGACAGGGTGGGCCCCCTCCACTTT. This translates into CASSPRDRVGPLHF.

V is TRBV5-1 and J is TRBJ2-7; TRBD2 might be the D (5 bases). V dropped 2 bases and J dropped 2 bases, with 17 bases sitting between them. This CDR3 comprises 16 residues. The germline V gene has CDR1 SGHRS and CDR2 YFSETQ. The chain's CDR3 is CASSFSPGSAPYEQYF. The CDR3 DNA is TGCGCCAGCAGCTTTTCGCCGGGATCCGCACCCTACGAGCAGTACTTC.

As DNA, the CDR3 is TGTGCCAGCTCAGAAGGGACACCTAACTATGGCTACACCTTC. It specifies CASSEGTPNYGYTF. V and J are TRBV18 and TRBJ1-2; a possible D gene is TRBD1 (6 bases). V lost 5 bases and J lost 0, with 10 bases in between. CDR3 size: 14 residues. Germline CDR1 reads KGHSH; CDR2 reads LQKENI.

The chain links TRBV2 to TRBJ1-5, with TRBD1 matching over 9 bases. V shed 3 bases and J 5 bases; nucleotides not matched to a gene: 2. The CDR3 consists of 14 residues. CDR1 and CDR2 (germline): SNHLY, FYNNEI. CDR3 in DNA: TGTGCCAGCAGTGAGGACAGGGGAGATCAGCCCCAGCATTTT. Its protein is CASSEDRGDQPQHF.

The chain combines TRBV6-5 with TRBJ1-2; D ambiguous. This CDR3 is built from 13 residues. Trimming removed 4 bases at V and 4 bases at J, with 10 bases between. Germline CDR1 is MNHEY and CDR2 is SVGAGI. The CDR3 DNA is TGTGCCAGCAGTTTCCGGCCGGGCTATGGCTACACCTTC. This gives the protein CASSFRPGYGYTF.

The CDR3 region is CASSRRQGNTIYF. CDR3 coding DNA: TGTGCCAGCAGCCGTAGACAGGGTAACACCATATATTTT. V is TRBV2 and J is TRBJ1-3; 7 positions agree with TRBD1. Germline loops: CDR1 SNHLY, CDR2 FYNNEI. The J segment lost 7 bases and the V segment lost 6 bases, leaving 6 bases of the junction unmatched. This CDR3 comprises 13 residues.

V is TRBV15 and J is TRBJ2-7, with TRBD2 matching 8 bases. V was clipped by 2 bases and J by 2 bases; unmatched bases: 8. The CDR3 consists of 16 residues. Germline loops: CDR1 LNHNV, CDR2 YYDKDF (reference sequence). CDR3 sequence: CATSRNPSGSTYEQYF. CDR3 DNA sequence: TGTGCCACCAGCAGAAACCCTAGCGGGTCTACCTACGAGCAGTACTTC.

About this clone itself: At the DNA level, this CDR3 is encoded by other sequences in the same sample as well. The chain combines TRBV27 with TRBJ2-2; unclear D gene. The germline V gene encodes CDR1 MNHEY and CDR2 SMNVEV (reference sequence). V was trimmed by 3 bases and J by 2 bases, leaving 7 bases between them. CDR3 size: 14 residues. CDR3 sequence reads: CASSLNRNTGELFF. CDR3 bases: TGTGCCAGCAGTTTGAACAGAAACACCGGGGAGCTGTTTTTT.

This chain connects TRBV29-1 to TRBJ2-2; 8 nucleotides match TRBD1. The CDR3 contains 14 residues. From germline, CDR1 is SQVTM and CDR2 ANQGSEA. Trimming at V came to 4 bases and at J to 6 bases, leaving 7 bases not matched to a gene. CDR3 sequence reads: CSVGNRGSSGELFF. CDR3 coding DNA: TGCAGCGTTGGAAACAGGGGGTCTTCCGGGGAGCTGTTTTTT.

This rearrangement joins TRBV7-9 to TRBJ2-3, with 8 positions matching TRBD2. V lost 5 bases to trimming and J lost 4 bases; unmatched junction nucleotides: 8. This CDR3 contains 15 residues. Germline V lookup: CDR1 SEHNR, CDR2 FQNEAQ (reference sequence). CDR3 coding DNA: TGTGCCAGCAGCCCTCCCTGGCGGGAGGCAGATACGCAGTATTTT. Its protein product is CASSPPWREADTQYF. Based on the CDR3 plus reference TRBV7-9 and TRBJ2-3, the full variable domain is DTGVSQNPRHKITKRGQNVTFRCDPISEHNRLYWYRQTLGQGPEFLTYFQNEAQLEKSRLLSDRFSAERPKGSFSTLEIQRTEQGDSAMYLCASSPPWREADTQYFGPGTRLTVL.

V gene TRBV6-1 combines with J gene TRBJ1-1; TRBD1 might be the D (5 bases). CDR3 length: 15 amino acids. The ends were cut back, 8 bases at V and 8 bases at J, with 24 bases in the middle. From germline, CDR1 is MNHNS and CDR2 SASEGT. In DNA, the CDR3 is TGTGCCAGCTTCGCGGGGGGAGGCCCGGCCATGGAAGCTTTCTTT. Its translation: CASFAGGGPAMEAFF.

The rearrangement uses TRBV19 and TRBJ2-7; D may match TRBD1 or TRBD2 (6 bases each). The germline gives CDR1 LNHDA, CDR2 SQIVND (reference sequence). The CDR3 is 14 amino acids. The V end was cut by 3 bases, the J end by 6 bases, with 15 bases between. The CDR3, as DNA: TGTGCCAGTAGTATGGCGCAGGGGACTTCCGAGCAGTACTTC. Amino acid sequence: CASSMAQGTSEQYF.

This clone was recorded only once. V usage is TRBV4-2 and J usage is TRBJ2-3, with D hard to call. V was cut by 0 bases and J by 7 bases, with 14 bases left in between. CDR1 is LGHNA and CDR2 is YNFKEQ in the germline V gene. The CDR3 is made up of 15 amino acids. Here the CDR3 DNA reads TGTGCCAGCAGCCAAGAAGGAGCCCTTCTCAATACGCAGTATTTT. Encoded protein: CASSQEGALLNTQYF.

Concerning this clone: The junction differs from germline at one of its ends, possibly a read error. The chain uses TRBV7-7 and TRBJ2-3; D gene unclear. Germline CDR1 is SSHAT and CDR2 is FNYEAQ (reference sequence). The CDR3 has 15 amino acids. The CDR3 DNA is TGTGCTAGCAGCCCAATCCGAACAGTTCCGAATACGCAGTATTTT. Its protein product is CASSPIRTVPNTQYF. The variable domain in full, with the rest retrieved from reference TRBV7-7 and TRBJ2-3, is GAGVSQSPRYKVTKRGQDVTLRCDPISSHATLYWYQQALGQGPEFLTYFNYEAQPDKSGLPSDRFSAERPEGSISTLTIQRTEQRDSAMYRCASSPIRTVPNTQYFGPGTRLTVL.

This clone was seen just once. Other DNA sequences from this sample encode an identical CDR3 as well. This chain links TRBV21-1 with TRBJ1-1; the listed D gene, TRBD1, was not tested against the DNA. TRBV21-1 is a pseudogene locus. CDR3 length: 15 amino acids. CDR3 residues: CASSKAGQGNTEAFF. CDR3 sequence (DNA): TGTGCCAGCAGCAAAGCGGGTCAGGGGAACACTGAAGCTTTCTTT.

The chain links TRBV5-8 to TRBJ1-5; 8 bases are shared with TRBD1. Trimming took 3 bases from V and 6 from J; bases not matched to a gene: 8. CDR3 length: 15 residues. Looked up from germline, CDR1 is SGHTS and CDR2 is YDEGEE. CDR3 in amino acids: CASSWRGTGFQPQHF. The DNA of the CDR3 is TGTGCCAGCAGCTGGAGGGGGACAGGTTTTCAGCCCCAGCATTTT.